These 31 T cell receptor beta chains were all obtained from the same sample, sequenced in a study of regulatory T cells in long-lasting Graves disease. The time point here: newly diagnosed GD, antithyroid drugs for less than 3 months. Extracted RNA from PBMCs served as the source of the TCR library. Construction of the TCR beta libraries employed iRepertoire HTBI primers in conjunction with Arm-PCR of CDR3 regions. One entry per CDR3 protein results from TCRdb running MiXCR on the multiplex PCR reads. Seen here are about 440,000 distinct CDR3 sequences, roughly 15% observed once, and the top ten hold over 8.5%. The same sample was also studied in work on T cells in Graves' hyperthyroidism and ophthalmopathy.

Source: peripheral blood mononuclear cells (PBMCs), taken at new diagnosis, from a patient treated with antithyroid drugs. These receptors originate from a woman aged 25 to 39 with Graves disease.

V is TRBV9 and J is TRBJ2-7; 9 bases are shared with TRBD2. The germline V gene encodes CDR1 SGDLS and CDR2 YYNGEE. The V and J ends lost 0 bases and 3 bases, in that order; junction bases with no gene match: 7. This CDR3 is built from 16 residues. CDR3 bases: TGTGCCAGCAGCGTAGGATCTAGGACTAGCGACTACGAGCAGTACTTC. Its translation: CASSVGSRTSDYEQYF. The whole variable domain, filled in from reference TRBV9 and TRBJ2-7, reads DSGVTQTPKHLITATGQRVTLRCSPRSGDLSVYWYQQSLDQGLQFLIQYYNGEERAKGNILERFSAQQFPDLHSELNLSSLELGDSALYFCASSVGSRTSDYEQYFGPGTRLTVT.

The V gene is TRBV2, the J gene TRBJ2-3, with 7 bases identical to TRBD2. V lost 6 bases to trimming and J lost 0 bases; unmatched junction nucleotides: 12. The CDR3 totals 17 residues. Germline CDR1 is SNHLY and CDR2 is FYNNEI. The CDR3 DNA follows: TGTGCCAGCAGATATAGCGGGCTCGATTCTAGCACAGATACGCAGTATTTT. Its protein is CASRYSGLDSSTDTQYF.

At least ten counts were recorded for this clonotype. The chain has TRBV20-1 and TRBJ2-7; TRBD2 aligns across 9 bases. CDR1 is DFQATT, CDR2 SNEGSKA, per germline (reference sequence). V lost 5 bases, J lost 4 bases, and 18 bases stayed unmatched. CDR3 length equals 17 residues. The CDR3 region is CSAQGVVGSGRTYEQYF. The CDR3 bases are TGCAGTGCTCAGGGGGTGGTGGGTAGCGGGAGAACGTACGAGCAGTACTTC.

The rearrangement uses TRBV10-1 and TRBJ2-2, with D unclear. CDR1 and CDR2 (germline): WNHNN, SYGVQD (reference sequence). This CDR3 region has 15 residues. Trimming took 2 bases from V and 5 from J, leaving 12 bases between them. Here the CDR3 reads CASSEPRGDTGELFF. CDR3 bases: TGCGCCAGCAGTGAGCCGCGTGGGGATACCGGGGAGCTGTTTTTT.

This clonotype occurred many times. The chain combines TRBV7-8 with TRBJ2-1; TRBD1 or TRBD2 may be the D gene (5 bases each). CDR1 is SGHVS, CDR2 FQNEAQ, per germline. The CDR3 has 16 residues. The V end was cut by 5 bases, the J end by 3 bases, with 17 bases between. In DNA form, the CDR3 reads TGTGCCAGCAGCCCTTTTCAGGGAGTTTTCTACAATGAGCAGTTCTTC. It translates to CASSPFQGVFYNEQFF. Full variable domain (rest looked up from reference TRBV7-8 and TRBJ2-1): GAGVSQSPRYKVAKRGQDVALRCDPISGHVSLFWYQQALGQGPEFLTYFQNEAQLDKSGLPSDRFFAERPEGSVSTLKIQRTQQEDSAVYLCASSPFQGVFYNEQFFGPGTRLTVL.

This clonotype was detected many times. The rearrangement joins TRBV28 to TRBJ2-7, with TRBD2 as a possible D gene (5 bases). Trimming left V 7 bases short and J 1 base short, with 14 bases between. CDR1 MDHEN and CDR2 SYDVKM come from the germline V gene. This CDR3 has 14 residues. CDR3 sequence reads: CASNDYDRSYEQYF. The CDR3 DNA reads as TGTGCCAGCAACGACTACGACCGTTCCTACGAGCAGTACTTC.

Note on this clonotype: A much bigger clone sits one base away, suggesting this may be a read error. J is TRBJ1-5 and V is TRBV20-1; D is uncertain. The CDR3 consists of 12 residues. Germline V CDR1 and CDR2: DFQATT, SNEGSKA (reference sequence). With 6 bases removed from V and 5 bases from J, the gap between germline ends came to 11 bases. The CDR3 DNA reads TGCAGTGCCGAGAGTGGGCATCAGCCCCAGCATTTT. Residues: CSAESGHQPQHF.

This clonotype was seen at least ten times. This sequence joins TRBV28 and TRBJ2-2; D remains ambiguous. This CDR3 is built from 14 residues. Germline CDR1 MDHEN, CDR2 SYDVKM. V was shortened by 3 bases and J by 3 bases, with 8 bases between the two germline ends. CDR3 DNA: TGTGCCAGCAGTTTTAGACTTTACACCGGGGAGCTGTTTTTT. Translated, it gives CASSFRLYTGELFF.

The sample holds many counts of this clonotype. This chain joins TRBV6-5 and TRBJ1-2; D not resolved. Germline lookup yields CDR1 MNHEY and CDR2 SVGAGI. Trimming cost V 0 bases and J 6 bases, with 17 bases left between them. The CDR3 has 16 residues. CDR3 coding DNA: TGTGCCAGCAGTTACTCGACACCCGGCAGGAGGGATGGCTACACCTTC. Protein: CASSYSTPGRRDGYTF.

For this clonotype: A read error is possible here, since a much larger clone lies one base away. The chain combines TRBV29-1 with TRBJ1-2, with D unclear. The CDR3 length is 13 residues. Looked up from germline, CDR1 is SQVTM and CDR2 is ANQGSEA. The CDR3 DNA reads TGCGGCGTTGAAGAAAGGGTAGGGTATGGCTACACCTTC. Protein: CGVEERVGYGYTF.

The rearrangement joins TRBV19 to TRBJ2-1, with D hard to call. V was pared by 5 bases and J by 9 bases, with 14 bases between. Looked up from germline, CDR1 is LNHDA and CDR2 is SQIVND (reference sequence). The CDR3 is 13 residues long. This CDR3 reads CASSPRQVSEQFF. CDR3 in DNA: TGTGCCAGTAGTCCCCGGCAGGTCAGTGAGCAGTTCTTC.

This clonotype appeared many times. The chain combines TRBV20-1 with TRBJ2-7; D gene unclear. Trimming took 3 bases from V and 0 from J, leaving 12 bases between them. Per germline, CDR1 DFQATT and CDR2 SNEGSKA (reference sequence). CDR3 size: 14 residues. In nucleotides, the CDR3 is TGCAGTGCTAGGCCTGGGGATGGCTCCTACGAGCAGTACTTC. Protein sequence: CSARPGDGSYEQYF.

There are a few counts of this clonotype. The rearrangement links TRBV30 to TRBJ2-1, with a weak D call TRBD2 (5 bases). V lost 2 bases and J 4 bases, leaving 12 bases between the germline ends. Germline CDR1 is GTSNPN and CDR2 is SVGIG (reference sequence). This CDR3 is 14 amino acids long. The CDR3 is CAWSRGEGYNEQFF. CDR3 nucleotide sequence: TGTGCCTGGAGTCGGGGAGAAGGGTACAATGAGCAGTTCTTC.

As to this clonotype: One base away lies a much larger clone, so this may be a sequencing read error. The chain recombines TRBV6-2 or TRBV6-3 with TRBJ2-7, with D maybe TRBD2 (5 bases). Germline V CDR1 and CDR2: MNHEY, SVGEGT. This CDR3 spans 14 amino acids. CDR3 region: CASNYAGHFYEQYF. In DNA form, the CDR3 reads TGTGCCAGCAATTACGCGGGCCATTTCTACGAGCAGTACTTC.

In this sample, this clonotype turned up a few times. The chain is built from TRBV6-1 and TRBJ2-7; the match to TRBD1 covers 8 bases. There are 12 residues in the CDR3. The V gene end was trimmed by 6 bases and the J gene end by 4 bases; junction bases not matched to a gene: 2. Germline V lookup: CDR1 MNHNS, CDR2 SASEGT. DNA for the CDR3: TGTGCCAGCAGGACAGGGGCTTACGAGCAGTACTTC. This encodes CASRTGAYEQYF.

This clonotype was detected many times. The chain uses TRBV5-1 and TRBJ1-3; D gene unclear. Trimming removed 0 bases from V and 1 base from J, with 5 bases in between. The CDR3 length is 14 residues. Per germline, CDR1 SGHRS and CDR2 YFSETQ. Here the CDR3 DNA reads TGCGCCAGCAGCTTGGAAGGTTCTGGAAACACCATATATTTT. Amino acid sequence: CASSLEGSGNTIYF.

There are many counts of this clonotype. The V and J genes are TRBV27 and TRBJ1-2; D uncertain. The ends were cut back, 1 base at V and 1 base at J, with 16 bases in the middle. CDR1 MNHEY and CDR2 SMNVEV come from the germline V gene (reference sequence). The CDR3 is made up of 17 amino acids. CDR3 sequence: CASSLYAVGRVNYGYTF. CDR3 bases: TGTGCCAGCAGTTTATACGCAGTTGGGCGGGTTAACTATGGCTACACCTTC.

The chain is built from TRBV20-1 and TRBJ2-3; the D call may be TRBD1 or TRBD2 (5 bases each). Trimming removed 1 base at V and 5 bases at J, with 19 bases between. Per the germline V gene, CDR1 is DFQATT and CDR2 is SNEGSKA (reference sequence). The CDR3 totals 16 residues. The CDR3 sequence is CSARGVPGRWGDTQYF. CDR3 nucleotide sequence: TGCAGTGCTAGAGGGGTCCCGGGACGCTGGGGAGATACGCAGTATTTT.

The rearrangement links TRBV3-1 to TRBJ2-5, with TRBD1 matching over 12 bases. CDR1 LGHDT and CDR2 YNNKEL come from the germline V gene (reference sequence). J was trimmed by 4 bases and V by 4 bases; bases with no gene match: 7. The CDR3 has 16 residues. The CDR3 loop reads CASSPRDRGPRETQYF. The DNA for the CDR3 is TGTGCCAGCAGCCCCCGGGACAGGGGGCCGAGAGAGACCCAGTACTTC.

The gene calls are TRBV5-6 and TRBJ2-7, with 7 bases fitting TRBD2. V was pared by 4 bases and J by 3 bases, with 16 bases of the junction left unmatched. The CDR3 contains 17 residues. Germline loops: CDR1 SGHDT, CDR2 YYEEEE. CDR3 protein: CASSLFWRTGLFYEQYF. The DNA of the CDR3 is TGTGCCAGCAGCCTGTTTTGGAGGACGGGACTATTCTACGAGCAGTACTTC.

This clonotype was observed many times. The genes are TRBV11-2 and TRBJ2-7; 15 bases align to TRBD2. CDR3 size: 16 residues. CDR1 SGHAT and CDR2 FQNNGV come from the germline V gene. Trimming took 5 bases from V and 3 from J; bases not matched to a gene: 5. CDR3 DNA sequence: TGTGCCAGCAGCCCGGGACTAGCGGGAGGTTACTACGAGCAGTACTTC. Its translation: CASSPGLAGGYYEQYF. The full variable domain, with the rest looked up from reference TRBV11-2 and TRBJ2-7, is EAGVAQSPRYKIIEKRQSVAFWCNPISGHATLYWYQQILGQGPKLLIQFQNNGVVDDSQLPKDRFSAERLKGVDSTLKIQPAKLEDSAVYLCASSPGLAGGYYEQYFGPGTRLTVT.

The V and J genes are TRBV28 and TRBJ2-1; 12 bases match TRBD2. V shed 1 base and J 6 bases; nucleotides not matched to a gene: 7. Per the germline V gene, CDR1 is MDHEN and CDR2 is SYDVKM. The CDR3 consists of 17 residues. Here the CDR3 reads CASSLFVTSGSRNEQFF. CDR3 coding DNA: TGTGCCAGCAGTTTATTTGTGACTAGCGGGAGTCGCAATGAGCAGTTCTTC. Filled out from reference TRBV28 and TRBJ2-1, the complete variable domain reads DVKVTQSSRYLVKRTGEKVFLECVQDMDHENMFWYRQDPGLGLRLIYFSYDVKMKEKGDIPEGYSVSREKKERFSLILESASTNQTSMYLCASSLFVTSGSRNEQFFGPGTRLTVL.

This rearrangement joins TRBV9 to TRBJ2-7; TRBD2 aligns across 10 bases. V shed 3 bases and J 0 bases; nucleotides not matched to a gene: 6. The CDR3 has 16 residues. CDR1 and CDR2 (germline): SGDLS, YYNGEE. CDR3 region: CASSAGLAENSYEQYF. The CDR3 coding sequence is TGTGCCAGCAGCGCCGGACTAGCGGAAAACTCCTACGAGCAGTACTTC.

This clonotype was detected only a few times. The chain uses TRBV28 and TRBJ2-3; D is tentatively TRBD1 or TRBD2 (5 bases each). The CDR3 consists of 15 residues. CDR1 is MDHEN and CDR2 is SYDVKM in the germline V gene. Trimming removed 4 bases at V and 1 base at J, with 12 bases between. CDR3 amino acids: CASSSWGRRTDTQYF. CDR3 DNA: TGTGCCAGCAGTTCATGGGGGAGACGCACAGATACGCAGTATTTT.

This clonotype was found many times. The CDR3 DNA reads as TGTGCCAGCTCACCATCTAATAGCGGATACGAGCAGTACTTC. This encodes CASSPSNSGYEQYF. This rearrangement joins TRBV18 to TRBJ2-7; a weak D match, TRBD2 (6 bases). Trimming took 2 bases from V and 4 from J, leaving 12 bases between them. Germline-derived CDR1 and CDR2 are KGHSH and LQKENI. This CDR3 region has 14 residues.

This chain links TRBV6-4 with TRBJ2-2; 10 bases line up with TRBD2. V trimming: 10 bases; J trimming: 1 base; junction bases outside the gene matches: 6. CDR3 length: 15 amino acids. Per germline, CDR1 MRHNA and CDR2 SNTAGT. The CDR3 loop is CATGLAVQNTGELFF. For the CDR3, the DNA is TGTGCCACTGGACTAGCGGTTCAGAACACCGGGGAGCTGTTTTTT.

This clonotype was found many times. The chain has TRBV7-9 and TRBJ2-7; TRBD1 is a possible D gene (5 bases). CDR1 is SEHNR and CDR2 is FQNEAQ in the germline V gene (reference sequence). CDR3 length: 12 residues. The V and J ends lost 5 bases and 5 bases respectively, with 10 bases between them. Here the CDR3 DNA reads TGTGCCAGCAGCGAGCAGACAGACGAGCAGTACTTC. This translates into CASSEQTDEQYF.

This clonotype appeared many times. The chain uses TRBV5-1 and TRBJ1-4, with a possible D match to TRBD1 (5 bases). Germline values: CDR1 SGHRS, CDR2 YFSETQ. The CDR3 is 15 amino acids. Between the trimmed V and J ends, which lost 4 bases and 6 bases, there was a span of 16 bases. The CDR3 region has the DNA TGCGCCAGCAGCCCCTCCGGGACTGTGGATGAAAAACTGTTTTTT. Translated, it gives CASSPSGTVDEKLFF.

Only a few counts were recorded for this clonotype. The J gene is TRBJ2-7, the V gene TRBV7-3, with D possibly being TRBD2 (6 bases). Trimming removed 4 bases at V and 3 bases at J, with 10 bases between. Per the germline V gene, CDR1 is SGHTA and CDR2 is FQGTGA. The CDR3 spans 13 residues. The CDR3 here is CASSSNGGYEQYF. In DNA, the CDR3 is TGTGCCAGCAGCTCCAACGGGGGCTACGAGCAGTACTTC. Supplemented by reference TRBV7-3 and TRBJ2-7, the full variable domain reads GAGVSQTPSNKVTEKGKYVELRCDPISGHTALYWYRQSLGQGPEFLIYFQGTGAADDSGLPNDRFFAVRPEGSVSTLKIQRTERGDSAVYLCASSSNGGYEQYFGPGTRLTVT.

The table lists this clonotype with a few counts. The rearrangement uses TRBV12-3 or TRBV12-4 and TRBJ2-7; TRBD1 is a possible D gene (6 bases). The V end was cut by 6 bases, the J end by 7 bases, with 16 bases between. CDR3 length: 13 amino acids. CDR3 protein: CASSYLWGQEQYF. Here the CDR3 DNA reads TGTGCCAGCAGCTACCTATGGGGGCAGGAGCAGTACTTC.

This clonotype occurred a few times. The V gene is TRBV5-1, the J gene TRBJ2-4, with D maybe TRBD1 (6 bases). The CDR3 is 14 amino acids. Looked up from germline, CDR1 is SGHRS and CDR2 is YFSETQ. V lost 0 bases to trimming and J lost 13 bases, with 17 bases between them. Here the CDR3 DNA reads TGCGCCAGCAGCTTGGCCGTCAGGGAGACAGGCCAGTACTTC. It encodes CASSLAVRETGQYF.